This TCR beta chain was retrieved from a study of regulatory T cells in long-lasting Graves disease (dated by TCRdb to 2020 to 2023). Study-level background: Persistent Graves' disease was defined as persistently positive TSH receptor autoantibodies together with antithyroid drug treatment for over 5 years. This study used TCR sequencing and RNA sequencing of peripheral blood to compare persistent Graves' disease patients against newly diagnosed Graves' disease patients. The study took place in China and was registered as a clinical trial. A total of roughly 35 samples were covered by TCR sequencing, comprising around 13 persistent and approximately 20 newly diagnosed Graves' disease patients. Antithyroid drugs had been taken for approximately 9.7 years on average by persistent Graves' disease patients in the clinical cohort. The full study reports these points: The authors acknowledged the small sample size as a limitation that may reduce accuracy. Sequencing and analysis were restricted to the TCR beta chain. Persistent disease showed preferential use of TRBV28, TRBJ1-2 and TRBJ2-5, whereas newly diagnosed disease favored TRBV20-1 and TRBJ2-1. Peripheral blood alone was examined, since thyroid tissue, which constituted the primary lesion, could not be accessed. Lower TCR Shannon entropy and fewer highly expanded clones were observed in persistent Graves' disease patients than in newly diagnosed patients, which suggested clonal expansion. Persistent patients shared more public clonotypes among themselves (around 3,000) than newly diagnosed patients did (about 1,000).

Library preparation employed multiplex PCR. TCRdb records Illumina HiSeq 4000 as the sequencer. iRepertoire HTBI primers and Arm-PCR amplification of CDR3 regions were used to construct TCR beta libraries. Before sequencing, the PCR products underwent gel purification. Processing in the source paper ran as follows. A total of around 59 TRBV and 14 TRBJ segments were identified across samples and were used for gene usage analysis of CDR3 amino acid clonotypes. COPE and FqMerger were used to merge filtered high-quality paired reads into contigs. BLAST was used to align contigs to IMGT TRBV, TRBD and TRBJ reference genes, and CDR3 was defined according to IMGT. Highly expanded clones were defined as clonotypes with a frequency above 0.1%. Shannon entropy served as the measure of repertoire diversity, while the Gini coefficient captured V-J evenness. A clonotype was considered public if more than one individual shared it. The public reads were reprocessed in TCRdb via fastp at Q25 and MiXCR, keeping in-frame beta chains. Merged by CDR3 protein, the rows form single entries marked with the most common genes and DNA. None of the V and J calls come from the authors' own analysis; TCRdb made them. The sample table contains roughly 400,000 distinct CDR3 sequences; only one count was recorded for 20% to 25% of them. 14% of the sample comes from the top ten.

The V end gives up 2 bases and the J end 6 bases, leaving 11 bases in the junction not matched to a gene. From cysteine to phenylalanine, the CDR3 is 16 amino acids long. Of the read, only the CDR3 DNA is kept; its 48 bases are in frame from base 1. In the germline V gene (reference sequence), CDR1 corresponds to LGHDT and CDR2 to YNNKEL. About this clonotype: Its antigen has not been determined. No much larger clone exists at a distance of one base, and base qualities are not known.

The time point label, as the study defines it: persistent/refractory GD, antithyroid drugs over 5 years with positive TRAb. RNA was extracted from PBMCs in TRIzol for both TCR sequencing and RNA sequencing. The diagnosis of Graves' disease followed American Thyroid Association guidelines. Patients were recruited from an endocrinology department in Xi'an, China. From each patient, about 9.7 milliliters of peripheral blood was collected into an EDTA anticoagulant tube. PBMCs were isolated by Ficoll Paque Plus density gradient separation without further T cell sorting. An Agilent 2100 Bioanalyzer and agarose gel were used to check RNA quality, while a NanoDrop 2000 measured RNA concentration.

This chain joins TRBV3-1 to TRBJ2-7; a stretch of 9 junction bases matches TRBD1. This sequence was found in a female donor with Graves disease. Here the sequenced sample was peripheral blood mononuclear cells (PBMCs), taken when the disease was refractory, from a patient treated with antithyroid drugs. The CDR3 sequence is CASSQHPGTGISEQYF. The DNA reads as follows: TGTGCCAGCAGCCAACACCCCGGGACAGGGATAAGCGAGCAGTACTTC.